This entry is about one TCR beta chain. This clone appeared a single time. It lacks a known antigen. Base qualities are not recorded, but no much larger clone differs from it by a single base. The cohort included 29 patients with locally advanced or metastatic urothelial carcinoma who were treated at Memorial Sloan Kettering on a trial protocol. Peripheral blood mononuclear cells were collected pretreatment and during treatment, with between 1 and 8 total time points per patient. The Qiagen DNeasy Blood extraction kit was used to purify genomic DNA from total PBMCs and tumor samples. PBMCs were collected pretreatment and during treatment and were isolated and stored as previously described. V and J are truncated by 5 bases and 0 bases respectively, leaving an intervening sequence of 19 bases. Taken from cysteine to phenylalanine, the CDR3 has 17 residues. The sequence is cut down to CDR3 DNA, 51 bases in frame from base 1. CDR1 MDHEN and CDR2 SYDVKM are derived from the germline V gene.

The entry originates in a study of PD-L1 blockade in urothelial cancer (dated by TCRdb to 2015 to 2018). For the study in its entirety: All patients started therapy in the mid-2010s and received atezolizumab 1,200 mg intravenously every 3 weeks. About 85% of the roughly 29 patients were identified as males with urothelial cancer of bladder origin, and a prior smoking history was reported by 18 of 29 patients. Patients had an ECOG performance status of 0 or 1 and had received between 0 and 3 prior chemotherapy regimens. Blood samples were analyzed 3 weeks after the start of treatment (second dose) and 6 weeks after the start of treatment. Blood samples gave median yields of about 140,000 T cells and 82,636 unique TCRs, along with a median clonality of 0.080. The study was an exploratory multi-omic analysis of somatic, immune and clinical correlates of response to PD-L1 blockade with atezolizumab in urothelial cancer. Pretreatment tumor samples, along with matched peripheral blood collected serially before and after atezolizumab treatment, underwent TCR sequencing. Durable clinical benefit was defined as progression-free survival longer than 6 months, and TCR features were also tested against progression-free and overall survival. In the same patients who had TCR sequencing, pretreatment tumors also underwent whole exome sequencing and RNA sequencing. Eight to ten patients achieved durable clinical benefit and 15 to 20 did not. Pretreatment blood TCR-seq was available for about 27 patients, at least one posttreatment blood collection was obtained for some 24 patients, and tumor TCR-seq was available for some 24 patients. What the authors observed across the whole study: Improved progression-free and overall survival was found to be associated with pretreatment peripheral blood TCR clonality below the median. At 3 weeks after the start of treatment, tumor-associated TCR clones in peripheral blood had expanded more in patients with durable benefit (n ≈ 20, p = 0.022). Because the sample size was small (n of about 30) and many exploratory analyses were performed, the results are intended to be hypothesis-generating.

To estimate absolute template abundance from read counts, synthetic TCR analog templates were spiked into each PCR. Using the immunoSEQ assay, TCRbeta CDR3 regions were amplified from genomic DNA with bias-controlled V and J gene primers. Sequencing of rearranged TCRbeta segments was done at approximately 20X coverage. Per the source publication's procedure: Sequencing errors were corrected by clustering, and CDR3s were annotated against IMGT so that V, D and J genes could be assigned. Out-of-frame and stop-codon sequences were excluded, and only productive TCRbeta rearrangements were used in downstream analyses. To compute clonality, Shannon entropy was normalized by the log of the number of unique productive sequences and then subtracted from one. Fisher's exact test with Benjamini-Hochberg correction, using a cutoff of adjusted p below 0.01, was how clones that differed between time points or between blood and tumor were identified. The source is immuneACCESS, and TCRdb retained only in-frame sequences with V and J called. Part of the clones is not carried over; for the studies checked, unresolved V genes explain less than half of this, and the remainder is unexplained. The V and J calls and clone size are taken from that table; D and trimming were inferred from the DNA. Counted in this sample were tens of thousands of clones; around 88% of them appeared once. More than 3.5% of the sample goes to the ten largest clones.

This TCR derives from a man between 50 and 59 years old with urothelial cancer. The chain employs TRBV28 and TRBJ1-1; TRBD1 is a possible D gene, resting on 5 matching bases. This sample comprised PBMCs, obtained around atezolizumab (anti-PD-L1) treatment. The DNA sequence is as follows: TGTGCCAGCAGTCCATGGTACGGCGGGGGGTTGAACACTGAAGCTTTCTTT. It specifies CASSPWYGGGLNTEAFF.